Included here is one T cell receptor (beta chain) sequence, with context. This CDR3 is 14 amino acids long. CDR1 and CDR2 (germline): ENHRY, SYGVKD. The ends were cut back, 2 bases at V and 0 bases at J, with 8 bases in the middle. The assay was immunoSEQ multiplex PCR, and TCRdb's table has in-frame clones only and misses some. The sample lists approximately 250,000 clones, roughly 85% seen once, with more than 4.5% in the top ten. This specimen comes from a study of blood T cell repertoires in COVID-19. Background on the study: There were acute and convalescent COVID-19 samples, and they came from the United States, Italy and Spain.

Sequenced sample: peripheral blood. This clonotype was sampled from a man aged 50 to 60 with COVID-19, enrolled during active disease. The rearrangement joins TRBV10-3 to TRBJ2-7, with a tentative D call TRBD1 (5 bases). CDR3 residues: CAISERQSSYEQYF. The DNA of the CDR3 is TGTGCCATCAGTGAGCGACAGAGCTCCTACGAGCAGTACTTC.